A single sample is the source of the 8 T cell receptor beta chains below, sequenced in a study of blood T cell repertoires in COVID-19. Clones were sequenced by immunoSEQ multiplex PCR, and TCRdb holds only the in-frame ones, with some missing. The repertoire holds 150,000 to 200,000 clones, 70% to 90% seen once, with more than 2.5% in the top ten. The specimen was peripheral blood. These receptors were collected from a man aged 55 to 70 with acute or convalescent COVID-19.

The CDR3 coding sequence is TGTGCCAGCAGCTTGACAGTCAATCAGCCCCAGCATTTT. Translated: CASSLTVNQPQHF. The genes are TRBV7-9 and TRBJ1-5; weak D call: TRBD1 (5 bases). This CDR3 spans 13 amino acids. V lost 3 bases, J lost 3 bases, and 6 bases lay in between. Per germline, CDR1 SEHNR and CDR2 FQNEAQ (reference sequence). The complete variable domain, with remaining parts taken from reference TRBV7-9 and TRBJ1-5, reads DTGVSQNPRHKITKRGQNVTFRCDPISEHNRLYWYRQTLGQGPEFLTYFQNEAQLEKSRLLSDRFSAERPKGSFSTLEIQRTEQGDSAMYLCASSLTVNQPQHFGDGTRLSIL.

This clone was seen only once. V usage is TRBV29-1 and J usage is TRBJ2-2; TRBD2 aligns across 11 bases. V lost 7 bases to trimming and J lost 6 bases; unmatched junction nucleotides: 7. Germline V gene lookup returns CDR1 SQVTM and CDR2 ANQGSEA. This CDR3 has 14 amino acids. The CDR3: CSARTSGSSGELFF. The CDR3 DNA follows: TGCAGCGCCCGGACTAGCGGGTCTTCCGGGGAGCTGTTTTTT.

The genes are TRBV5-4 and TRBJ2-6; tentative D call: TRBD1 (5 bases). V lost 1 base and J 2 bases, leaving 7 bases between the germline ends. The germline CDR1 and CDR2 sequences are SGHNT and YYREEE (reference sequence). This CDR3 comprises 15 residues. CDR3 protein: CASSLLGPGANVLTF. CDR3 DNA sequence: TGTGCCAGCAGCTTGTTGGGGCCTGGGGCCAACGTCCTGACTTTC.

Worth noting for this clone: Other nucleotide sequences in the sample specify the same CDR3. The V call is TRBV28, the J call TRBJ1-2; TRBD1 is a possible D gene (6 bases). The CDR3 has 12 residues. V was pared by 5 bases and J by 5 bases, with 9 bases between. The germline V gene encodes CDR1 MDHEN and CDR2 SYDVKM. CDR3 in DNA: TGTGCCAGCAGTCTACAGGGTTATGGCTACACCTTC. Encoded protein: CASSLQGYGYTF.

This sequence joins TRBV6-5 and TRBJ2-7, with D perhaps matching TRBD2 (5 bases). Trimming left V 6 bases short and J 6 bases short, with 21 bases between. The germline gives CDR1 MNHEY, CDR2 SVGAGI. There are 15 residues in the CDR3. The CDR3 DNA is TGTGCCAGCAGGACTCCGGGGATGGGAATGGCCGAGCAGTACTTC. It yields the protein CASRTPGMGMAEQYF.

The rearrangement links TRBV5-6 to TRBJ1-3, with TRBD1 matching 7 bases. With 6 bases clipped from V and 2 bases from J, the junction kept 20 bases outside the gene matches. The CDR3 is 19 residues long. Germline-derived CDR1 and CDR2 are SGHDT and YYEEEE. The CDR3 region has the DNA TGTGCCAGCACTGGGACAGCCGTTAAAGGGGACTGGACTGGAAACACCATATATTTT. Encoded protein: CASTGTAVKGDWTGNTIYF.

CDR3 loop: CASSRDRGTNYGYTF. In nucleotides, the CDR3 is TGTGCCAGTAGTAGGGACAGGGGAACTAACTATGGCTACACCTTC. The J gene is TRBJ1-2, the V gene TRBV19, with 10 bases matching TRBD1. The CDR3 extends over 15 amino acids. The germline V gene encodes CDR1 LNHDA and CDR2 SQIVND (reference sequence). With V trimmed by 4 bases and J by 0 bases, 2 bases remained unmatched.

The chain has TRBV18 and TRBJ2-1, with 8 bases that match TRBD2. Trimming took 4 bases from V and 3 from J; bases not matched to a gene: 14. Germline V CDR1 and CDR2: KGHSH, LQKENI. The CDR3 is made up of 18 amino acids. The CDR3 coding sequence is TGTGCCAGCTCACAACGACTAGCGCGTTACCCCCTCTACAATGAGCAGTTCTTC. This translates into CASSQRLARYPLYNEQFF.